The 22 T cell receptor beta chains in this list originate from one sample, sequenced in a study of blood T cell repertoires in COVID-19. Only in-frame clones appear in the TCRdb table, and some are missing; sequencing was by immunoSEQ multiplex PCR. This table holds about 240,000 clones, around four fifths found once. The specimen was PBMCs or T cells enriched from blood (not recorded which). The receptors were gathered from a woman between 35 and 50 years old who had been exposed to COVID-19.

The chain recombines TRBV6-6 with TRBJ2-7; 7 bases are a match to TRBD2. The CDR3 loop spans 16 amino acids. The trim removed 5 bases at V and 0 bases at J, leaving 10 bases unmatched. The germline V gene has CDR1 MNHNY and CDR2 SVGAGI (reference sequence). This CDR3 is CASSRYGGSNSYEQYF. In DNA, the CDR3 is TGTGCCAGCAGTCGATACGGGGGGTCCAACTCCTACGAGCAGTACTTC.

The J gene is TRBJ2-1, the V gene TRBV2, with D hard to call. CDR1 and CDR2 (germline): SNHLY, FYNNEI. V was trimmed by 0 bases and J by 12 bases, leaving 21 bases between them. The CDR3 runs 16 residues. CDR3: CASSEALQVVVGGQFF. CDR3 DNA: TGTGCCAGCAGTGAAGCGCTTCAAGTTGTAGTCGGTGGGCAGTTCTTC.

On this clone itself: In the same sample, other DNA sequences code for this CDR3. The gene calls are TRBV5-1 and TRBJ2-7, with 7 bases lining up with TRBD1. The ends lost 1 base at V and 1 base at J; junction bases unmatched: 2. The CDR3 has 14 residues. Germline CDR1 is SGHRS and CDR2 is YFSETQ. Here the CDR3 reads CASSLRQGSYEQYF. CDR3 nucleotides: TGCGCCAGCAGCTTGCGACAGGGATCCTACGAGCAGTACTTC.

This clone has a handful of counts. The rearrangement joins TRBV14 to TRBJ2-7, with 8 bases identical to TRBD1. Per the germline V gene, CDR1 is SGHDN and CDR2 is FVKESK. V gave up 3 bases and J gave up 6 bases; unmatched junction bases: 4. The CDR3 is made up of 13 amino acids. CDR3 nucleotides: TGTGCCAGCAGCCAGGACAGGGAGTTCGAGCAGTACTTC. It codes for CASSQDREFEQYF.

The genes are TRBV28 and TRBJ1-2; TRBD1 matches 9 bases. CDR1 and CDR2 (germline): MDHEN, SYDVKM. The CDR3 loop spans 23 amino acids. Trimming at V came to 1 base and at J to 0 bases, leaving 24 bases not matched to a gene. CDR3 sequence: CASSLYAMIEGRDRARANYGYTF. CDR3 nucleotide sequence: TGTGCCAGCAGTTTATATGCTATGATTGAGGGGCGGGACAGGGCCCGAGCTAACTATGGCTACACCTTC.

This chain uses TRBV6-1 with TRBJ2-1, with D possibly matching TRBD2 (5 bases). The CDR3 runs 15 residues. In germline, CDR1 is MNHNS, CDR2 SASEGT. V was trimmed by 2 bases and J by 6 bases, leaving 14 bases between them. The CDR3 here is CASSESIGLFNEQFF. The CDR3 region has the DNA TGTGCCAGCAGTGAAAGTATAGGACTCTTCAATGAGCAGTTCTTC.

This chain uses TRBV5-6 with TRBJ2-5; D gene ambiguous. The CDR3 is 15 residues long. V gave up 1 base and J gave up 5 bases, with 15 bases separating them. Germline CDR1 reads SGHDT; CDR2 reads YYEEEE. The CDR3 DNA sequence: TGTGCCAGCAGCTTGATAGAGTACCTTGAGGAGACCCAGTACTTC. The encoded protein is CASSLIEYLEETQYF.

The gene calls are TRBV11-2 and TRBJ2-1; 12 bases align to TRBD2. Trimming removed 4 bases from V and 3 bases from J; junction bases left unmatched: 4. The CDR3 extends over 16 amino acids. The germline gives CDR1 SGHAT, CDR2 FQNNGV. The CDR3 DNA reads TGTGCCAGCAGCTCCCGACTAGCGGGGGTCTACAATGAGCAGTTCTTC. Its translation is CASSSRLAGVYNEQFF.

This chain connects TRBV5-1 to TRBJ1-1; 9 nucleotides line up with TRBD1. With 3 bases clipped from V and 5 bases from J, the junction kept 8 bases outside the gene matches. Germline V gene data show CDR1 as SGHRS and CDR2 as YFSETQ. The CDR3 consists of 15 residues. The CDR3 DNA is TGCGCCAGCAGCTCCAGCCCACAGGGGGCGACTGAAGCTTTCTTT. Its protein is CASSSSPQGATEAFF.

The chain has TRBV28 and TRBJ2-3; D not certain. This CDR3 contains 12 residues. V lost 7 bases and J lost 3, with 8 bases in between. Germline CDR1 is MDHEN and CDR2 is SYDVKM. CDR3 DNA sequence: TGTGCCAGCACCCCTAGGACAGATACGCAGTATTTT. Amino acid sequence: CASTPRTDTQYF. Together with reference TRBV28 and TRBJ2-3, the CDR3 gives the full variable domain: DVKVTQSSRYLVKRTGEKVFLECVQDMDHENMFWYRQDPGLGLRLIYFSYDVKMKEKGDIPEGYSVSREKKERFSLILESASTNQTSMYLCASTPRTDTQYFGPGTRLTVL.

The chain is built from TRBV7-7 and TRBJ2-3; 13 bases map to TRBD2. Per germline, CDR1 SSHAT and CDR2 FNYEAQ (reference sequence). The CDR3 contains 15 residues. Trimming removed 5 bases from V and 3 bases from J; junction bases left unmatched: 2. The CDR3 sequence is CASSTGLAGTDTQYF. CDR3 sequence (DNA): TGTGCCAGCAGCACGGGACTAGCGGGGACAGATACGCAGTATTTT.

The genes are TRBV29-1 and TRBJ1-2, with TRBD1 as a possible D gene (5 bases). V was trimmed by 4 bases and J by 8 bases, leaving 20 bases between them. CDR3 length equals 14 residues. Germline V gene sequence: CDR1 SQVTM, CDR2 ANQGSEA. The CDR3 DNA follows: TGCAGCGTTGGGTCCCGGTGGCAGGGCAACGGCTACACCTTC. Translated: CSVGSRWQGNGYTF.

This clone has only one observation. The chain uses TRBV5-8 and TRBJ1-4, with D maybe TRBD1 (5 bases). V was pared by 2 bases and J by 8 bases, with 13 bases between. The CDR3 is made up of 14 amino acids. Per the germline V gene, CDR1 is SGHTS and CDR2 is YDEGEE. DNA for the CDR3: TGTGCCAGCAGCTTTGGGCAGGGCCGCGAAAAACTGTTTTTT. This encodes CASSFGQGREKLFF.

This chain connects TRBV9 to TRBJ1-3, with TRBD1 identical over 7 bases. Unmatched junction bases numbered 3, after V lost 3 bases and J lost 0 bases. Germline V gene sequence: CDR1 SGDLS, CDR2 YYNGEE. This CDR3 is built from 15 residues. The CDR3, as DNA: TGTGCCAGCAGCGCAACAGGGGTCTCTGGAAACACCATATATTTT. Translation gives CASSATGVSGNTIYF.

This clone has only a few counts. The DNA for the CDR3 is TGTGCCAGCAGCCCCAGCAGGGCGGATGGCTACACCTTC. Translating it yields CASSPSRADGYTF. V is TRBV7-3 and J is TRBJ1-2, with a weak D call TRBD1 (5 bases). The CDR3 contains 13 residues. CDR1 and CDR2 (germline): SGHTA, FQGTGA. Trimming stripped 5 bases from V and 6 bases from J, with 13 bases between.

The chain recombines TRBV5-1 with TRBJ1-2, with 7 bases identical to TRBD1. The CDR3 sequence is 15 residues long. Unmatched junction bases numbered 6, after V lost 4 bases and J lost 0 bases. CDR1 is SGHRS, CDR2 YFSETQ, per germline. CDR3 sequence reads: CASSLRGTANYGYTF. The CDR3 DNA is TGCGCCAGCAGCCTTCGCGGGACAGCTAACTATGGCTACACCTTC.

V gene TRBV10-3 combines with J gene TRBJ1-4; possible D gene TRBD1, 6 bases. This CDR3 has 15 amino acids. V shed 4 bases and J shed 5 bases, with 14 bases lying between them. Per the germline V gene, CDR1 is ENHRY and CDR2 is SYGVKD. The CDR3 bases are TGTGCCATCAGTGTAGGACAGAACCTAAATGAAAAACTGTTTTTT. Amino acids: CAISVGQNLNEKLFF.

The rearrangement joins TRBV28 to TRBJ2-1, with D maybe TRBD2 (5 bases). The V gene's germline CDR1 is MDHEN and CDR2 SYDVKM. V gave up 3 bases and J gave up 8 bases, with 14 bases separating them. The CDR3 is made up of 14 amino acids. The CDR3 is CASSFPDSVDEQFF. The CDR3, as DNA: TGTGCCAGCAGTTTCCCGGACTCCGTTGATGAGCAGTTCTTC.

V is TRBV7-9 and J is TRBJ1-1, with 10 bases aligning to TRBD1. Germline assignment: CDR1 SEHNR and CDR2 FQNEAQ (reference sequence). The V gene end was trimmed by 5 bases and the J gene end by 1 base; junction bases not matched to a gene: 1. This CDR3 has 14 residues. The CDR3 DNA sequence: TGTGCCAGCAGCCGGACAGGGGGGAACACTGAAGCTTTCTTT. It yields the protein CASSRTGGNTEAFF.

This clone has only one observation. The chain employs TRBV6-2 or TRBV6-3 and TRBJ2-1; TRBD2 agrees at 9 bases. In germline, CDR1 is MNHEY, CDR2 SVGEGT. This CDR3 spans 19 amino acids. V trimming: 0 bases; J trimming: 0 bases; junction bases outside the gene matches: 9. CDR3 residues: CASSYSTSGAPSSYNEQFF. CDR3 coding DNA: TGTGCCAGCAGTTACTCGACTAGCGGAGCCCCGAGCTCCTACAATGAGCAGTTCTTC.

This chain connects TRBV4-2 to TRBJ2-3; tentative D call: TRBD2 (5 bases). This CDR3 contains 17 residues. V shed 4 bases and J shed 2 bases, with 19 bases lying between them. Germline V gene data show CDR1 as LGHNA and CDR2 as YNFKEQ. The CDR3 region has the DNA TGTGCCAGCAGCCCCGTAGGTGAGCGGCAATCCACAGATACGCAGTATTTT. This sequence encodes CASSPVGERQSTDTQYF.

The V gene is TRBV23-1, the J gene TRBJ1-1; D might be TRBD1 (6 bases). TRBV23-1 is labeled an ORF, and its function is uncertain. The ends were cut back, 0 bases at V and 11 bases at J, with 16 bases in the middle. The CDR3 spans 14 residues. CDR3 bases: TGCGCCAGCAGTCAATCTCGACAGGATTGTACGGCTTTCTTT. Residues: CASSQSRQDCTAFF.